This TCR beta chain was retrieved from a study of radiotherapy plus CTLA-4 blockade in lung cancer (dated by TCRdb to the late 2010s). For the wider study: Objective responses occurred in 15% to 20% of enrolled patients, and 31% achieved disease control.

The study evaluated CTLA-4 blockade (ipilimumab) given together with focal radiation therapy in patients who had chemo-refractory metastatic non-small-cell lung cancer. The CDR3 has 14 amino acids, counting the end cysteine and phenylalanine. Only the CDR3 part of the read is kept: 42 bases, read in frame from the first base. Reading the germline V gene gives CDR1 SGHRS and CDR2 YFSETQ. Trimming removed 0 bases from V and 3 bases from J, leaving 10 bases between the germline ends. On this clone: Its antigen remains unidentified. Base qualities are not recorded, but no much larger clone differs from it by a single base.

Paper-wide results and their limitations: After treatment with radiotherapy and ipilimumab, TCR clones that came from tumors expanded in the peripheral blood. Increased serum interferon-beta after radiation, together with early dynamic changes in blood T cell clones, were reported to be the strongest predictors of response.

Libraries were constructed by the immunoSEQ multiplex PCR assay. TCRdb re-hosts the immuneACCESS table, in-frame sequences only. Its copies lack some clones; in the studies checked, an unresolved V gene accounts for under half of them, and the cause for the rest is not known. The sample table shows some 90,000 clones, and over 80% are seen once. Under 0.85% of the sample goes to the ten largest clones. Sequencing used peripheral blood, obtained from a patient treated with radiotherapy plus ipilimumab. The sequence links TRBV5-1 to TRBJ2-7, with a tentative D gene TRBD2 over 6 matching bases. The TCR comes from a human donor with non-small cell lung cancer who had stable disease on radiotherapy plus ipilimumab. The CDR3 reads CASSLGRLGYEQYF. In nucleotide form, the sequence is TGCGCCAGCAGCTTGGGGCGACTAGGCTACGAGCAGTACTTC.